Listed below are T cell receptor beta chains from one sample, sequenced in a study of blood T cell repertoires in COVID-19. Method: immunoSEQ multiplex PCR; TCRdb's copy keeps in-frame clones and lacks some. The sample lists approximately 290,000 clones; more than 65% were seen once. Sequencing was done on a sample of peripheral blood. These receptors were taken from a person in their 70s with COVID-19, enrolled during active disease. The CDR3 runs from the conserved cysteine through the conserved F or W.

cdr3_aa: CASSPDRGGDEKLFF
j_call: TRBJ1-4
v_call: TRBV19

cdr3_aa: CASSLGQVDTIYF
j_call: TRBJ1-3
v_call: TRBV12-3/TRBV12-4

cdr3_aa: CASSSTSGGLAEAFF
j_call: TRBJ1-1
v_call: TRBV11-2

cdr3_aa: CASSLSDNEQFF
j_call: TRBJ2-1
v_call: TRBV18

cdr3_aa: CASRAGTTNEKLFF
j_call: TRBJ1-4
v_call: TRBV2

cdr3_aa: CASSQDGGRGSTGELFF
j_call: TRBJ2-2
v_call: TRBV4-3

cdr3_aa: CASSRTGDYGYTF
j_call: TRBJ1-2
v_call: TRBV7-2

cdr3_aa: CASSKIARGRLQRQAFF
j_call: TRBJ1-1
v_call: TRBV21-1

cdr3_aa: CASSYPPGQVNTEAFF
j_call: TRBJ1-1
v_call: TRBV6-2/TRBV6-3

cdr3_aa: CASSRGISYNSPLHF
j_call: TRBJ1-6
v_call: TRBV7-2

cdr3_aa: CASSFGQALYEQYF
j_call: TRBJ2-7
v_call: TRBV5-1

cdr3_aa: CASSTPTGNTEAFF
j_call: TRBJ1-1
v_call: TRBV6-5

cdr3_aa: CASSPLSLFRGRAGDEQFF
j_call: TRBJ2-1
v_call: TRBV4-2

cdr3_aa: CASSLQGGNTEAFF
j_call: TRBJ1-1
v_call: TRBV5-4

cdr3_aa: CATSRDNSPLNNEQFF
j_call: TRBJ2-1
v_call: TRBV15

cdr3_aa: CASSQALSGGSTDTQYF
j_call: TRBJ2-3
v_call: TRBV4-3

cdr3_aa: CATAKTGLVGYTF
j_call: TRBJ1-2
v_call: TRBV15

cdr3_aa: CSVMWFLAGGDYQETQYF
j_call: TRBJ2-5
v_call: TRBV29-1

cdr3_aa: CASSPGQENTEAFF
j_call: TRBJ1-1
v_call: TRBV18

cdr3_aa: CASSPTDRDNYGYTF
j_call: TRBJ1-2
v_call: TRBV4-3

cdr3_aa: CASTDRGRLVGYTF
j_call: TRBJ1-2
v_call: TRBV19

cdr3_aa: CASSLGGREQFF
j_call: TRBJ2-1
v_call: TRBV7-9

cdr3_aa: CASSVDGSSTDTQYF
j_call: TRBJ2-3
v_call: TRBV9

cdr3_aa: CASSPPGEQYF
j_call: TRBJ2-7
v_call: TRBV6-5

cdr3_aa: CASNQAGRSYEQYF
j_call: TRBJ2-7
v_call: TRBV27

cdr3_aa: CASSYSSGVQYF
j_call: TRBJ2-7
v_call: TRBV6-6

cdr3_aa: CATSRGQVYGYTF
j_call: TRBJ1-2
v_call: TRBV15

cdr3_aa: CATQDRGNTIYF
j_call: TRBJ1-3
v_call: TRBV19

cdr3_aa: CASGLEGNQPQHF
j_call: TRBJ1-5
v_call: TRBV12-5

cdr3_aa: CASSRTGGSVVLFF
j_call: TRBJ2-2
v_call: TRBV7-9

cdr3_aa: CASSWGGADTQYF
j_call: TRBJ2-3
v_call: TRBV5-1

cdr3_aa: CASSVDRGYSNTGELFF
j_call: TRBJ2-2
v_call: TRBV9